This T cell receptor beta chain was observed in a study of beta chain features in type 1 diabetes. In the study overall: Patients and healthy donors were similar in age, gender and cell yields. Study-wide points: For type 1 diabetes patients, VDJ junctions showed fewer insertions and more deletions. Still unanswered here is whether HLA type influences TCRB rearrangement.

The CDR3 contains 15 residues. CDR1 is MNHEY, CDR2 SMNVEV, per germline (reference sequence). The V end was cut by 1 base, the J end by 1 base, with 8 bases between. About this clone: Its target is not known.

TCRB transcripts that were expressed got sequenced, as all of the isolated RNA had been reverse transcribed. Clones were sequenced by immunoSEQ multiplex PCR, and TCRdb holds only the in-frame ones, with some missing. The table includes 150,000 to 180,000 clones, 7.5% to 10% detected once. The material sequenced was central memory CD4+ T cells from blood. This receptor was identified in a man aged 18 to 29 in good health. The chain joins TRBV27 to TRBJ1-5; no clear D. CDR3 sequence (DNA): TGTGCCAGCAGTTTATTGGGCCAGAGCAATCAGCCCCAGCATTTT. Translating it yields CASSLLGQSNQPQHF.